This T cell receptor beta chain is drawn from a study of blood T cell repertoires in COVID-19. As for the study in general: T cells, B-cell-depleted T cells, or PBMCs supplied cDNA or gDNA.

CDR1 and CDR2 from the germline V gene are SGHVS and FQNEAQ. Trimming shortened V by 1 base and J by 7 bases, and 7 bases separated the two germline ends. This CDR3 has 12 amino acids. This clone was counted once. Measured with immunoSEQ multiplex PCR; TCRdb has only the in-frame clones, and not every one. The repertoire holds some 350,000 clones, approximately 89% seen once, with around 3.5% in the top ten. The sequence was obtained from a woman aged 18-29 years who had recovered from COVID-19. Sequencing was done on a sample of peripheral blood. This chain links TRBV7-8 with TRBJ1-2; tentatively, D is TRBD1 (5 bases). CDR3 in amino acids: CASSLVRGGYTF. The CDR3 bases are TGTGCCAGCAGCTTAGTTAGGGGTGGCTACACCTTC.